The clone carrying this T cell receptor (beta chain) was counted many times. Its antigen is unidentified. This specimen belongs to a study of T cells in Graves' hyperthyroidism and ophthalmopathy. Inclusion characteristics of ophthalmopathy patients comprised a Clinical Activity Score of at least 3, a NOSPECS grade of at least 4, and duration under 3 months. Diagnoses used clinical symptoms, serum thyroxine and TRAb, thyroid ultrasound and orbital computed tomography. What was amplified from RNA transcripts were TCR beta CDR3 regions. HTBI primers were the set used in a first-round RT-PCR of the TCR CDR3. TCRdb reprocessed the multiplex PCR reads via MiXCR and lists one record per CDR3 protein. This sample has about 350,000 distinct CDR3 sequences, with 15% to 20% found just once. V gave up 6 bases and J gave up 4 bases; unmatched junction bases: 4. The CDR3 has 15 residues. Study-wide results and limits: Most thyroid clonotypes expanded above 0.001 appeared in blood too.

The chain carries TRBV12-3 or TRBV12-4 and TRBJ2-2; 11 bases are a match to TRBD2. The specimen was blood. This TCR came from a middle-aged woman with Graves' ophthalmopathy. CDR3 protein: CASSPGTSGTGELFF. The CDR3 DNA reads as TGTGCCAGCAGCCCCGGGACTAGCGGCACCGGGGAGCTGTTTTTT.